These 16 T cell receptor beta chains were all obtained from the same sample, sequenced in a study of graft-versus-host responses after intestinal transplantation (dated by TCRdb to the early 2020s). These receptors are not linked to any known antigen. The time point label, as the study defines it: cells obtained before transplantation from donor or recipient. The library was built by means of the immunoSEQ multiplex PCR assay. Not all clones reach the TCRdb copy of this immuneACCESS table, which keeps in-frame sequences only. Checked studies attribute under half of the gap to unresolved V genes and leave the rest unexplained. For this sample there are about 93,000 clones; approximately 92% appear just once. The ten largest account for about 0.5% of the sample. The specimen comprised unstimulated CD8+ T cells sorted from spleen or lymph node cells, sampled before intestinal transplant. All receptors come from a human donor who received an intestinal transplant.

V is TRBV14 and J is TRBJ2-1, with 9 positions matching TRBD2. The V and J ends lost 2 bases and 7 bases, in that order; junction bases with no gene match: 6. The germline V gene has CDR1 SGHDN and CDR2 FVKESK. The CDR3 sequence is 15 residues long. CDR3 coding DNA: TGTGCCAGCAGCCAATTAGCGGGAGCATCGAATGAGCAGTTCTTC. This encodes CASSQLAGASNEQFF. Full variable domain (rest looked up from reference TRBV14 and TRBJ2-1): EAGVTQFPSHSVIEKGQTVTLRCDPISGHDNLYWYRRVMGKEIKFLLHFVKESKQDESGMPNNRFLAERTGGTYSTLKVQPAELEDSGVYFCASSQLAGASNEQFFGPGTRLTVL.

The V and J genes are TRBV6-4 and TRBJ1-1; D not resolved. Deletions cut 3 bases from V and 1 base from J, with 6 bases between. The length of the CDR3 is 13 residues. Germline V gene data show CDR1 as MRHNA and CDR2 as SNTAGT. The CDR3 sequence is CASSEEWNTEAFF. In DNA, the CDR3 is TGTGCCAGCAGTGAGGAGTGGAACACTGAAGCTTTCTTT.

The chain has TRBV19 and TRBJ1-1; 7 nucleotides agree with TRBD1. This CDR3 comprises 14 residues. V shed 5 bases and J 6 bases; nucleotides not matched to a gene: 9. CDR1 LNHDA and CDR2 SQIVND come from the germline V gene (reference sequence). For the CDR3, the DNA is TGTGCCAGTAGTCCCGGACAGGAGGGCCCTGAAGCTTTCTTT. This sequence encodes CASSPGQEGPEAFF.

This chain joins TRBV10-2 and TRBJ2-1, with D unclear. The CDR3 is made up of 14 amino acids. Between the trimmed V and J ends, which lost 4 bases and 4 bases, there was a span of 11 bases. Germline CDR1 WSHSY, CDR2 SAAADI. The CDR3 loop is CASSGSAIYNEQFF. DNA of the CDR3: TGCGCCAGCAGTGGAAGCGCCATTTACAATGAGCAGTTCTTC.

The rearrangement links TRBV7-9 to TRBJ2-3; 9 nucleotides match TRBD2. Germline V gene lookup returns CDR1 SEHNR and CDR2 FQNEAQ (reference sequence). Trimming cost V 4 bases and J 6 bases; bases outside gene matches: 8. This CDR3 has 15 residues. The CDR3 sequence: CASSSEREVLDTQYF. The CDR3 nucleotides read TGTGCCAGCAGCTCCGAGCGGGAGGTTTTGGATACGCAGTATTTT. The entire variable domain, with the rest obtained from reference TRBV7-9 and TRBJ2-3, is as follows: DTGVSQNPRHKITKRGQNVTFRCDPISEHNRLYWYRQTLGQGPEFLTYFQNEAQLEKSRLLSDRFSAERPKGSFSTLEIQRTEQGDSAMYLCASSSEREVLDTQYFGPGTRLTVL.

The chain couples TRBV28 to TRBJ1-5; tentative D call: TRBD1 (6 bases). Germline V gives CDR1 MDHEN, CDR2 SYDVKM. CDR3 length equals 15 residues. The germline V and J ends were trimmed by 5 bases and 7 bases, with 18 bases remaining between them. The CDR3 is CASSPPNGGRQPQHF. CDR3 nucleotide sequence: TGTGCCAGCAGTCCACCTAATGGGGGCCGACAGCCCCAGCATTTT.

The CDR3 region is CASSFGGSSYEQYF. In nucleotides, the CDR3 is TGTGCCAGCAGTTTCGGGGGGAGCTCCTACGAGCAGTACTTC. The chain links TRBV27 to TRBJ2-7, with TRBD2 matching 7 bases. The J segment lost 0 bases and the V segment lost 3 bases, leaving 2 bases of the junction unmatched. This CDR3 is 14 amino acids long. Per the germline V gene, CDR1 is MNHEY and CDR2 is SMNVEV (reference sequence).

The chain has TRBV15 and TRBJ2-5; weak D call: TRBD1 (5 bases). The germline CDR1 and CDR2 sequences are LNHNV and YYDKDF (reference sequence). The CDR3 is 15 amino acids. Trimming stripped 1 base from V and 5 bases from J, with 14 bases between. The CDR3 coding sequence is TGTGCCACCAGCAGAGCAAGGAATAAGGGGGAGACCCAGTACTTC. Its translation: CATSRARNKGETQYF.

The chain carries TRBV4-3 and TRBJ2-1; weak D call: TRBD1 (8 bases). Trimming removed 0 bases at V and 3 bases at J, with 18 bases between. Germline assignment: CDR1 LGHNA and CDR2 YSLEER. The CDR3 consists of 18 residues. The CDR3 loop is CASSQDSTGGEIYNEQFF. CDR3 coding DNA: TGCGCCAGCAGCCAAGATTCAACAGGGGGGGAAATCTACAATGAGCAGTTCTTC.

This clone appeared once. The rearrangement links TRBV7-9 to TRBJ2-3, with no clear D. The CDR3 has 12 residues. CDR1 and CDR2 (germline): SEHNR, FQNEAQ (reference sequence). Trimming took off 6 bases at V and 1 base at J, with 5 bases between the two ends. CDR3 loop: CASRSGTDTQYF. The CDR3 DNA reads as TGTGCCAGCAGGTCAGGCACAGATACGCAGTATTTT.

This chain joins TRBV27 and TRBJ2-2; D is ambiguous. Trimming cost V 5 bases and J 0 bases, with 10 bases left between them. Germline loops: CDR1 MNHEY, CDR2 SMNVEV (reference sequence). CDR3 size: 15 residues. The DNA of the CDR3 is TGTGCCAGCAGTCGCCGGGTCGCGAACACCGGGGAGCTGTTTTTT. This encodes CASSRRVANTGELFF.

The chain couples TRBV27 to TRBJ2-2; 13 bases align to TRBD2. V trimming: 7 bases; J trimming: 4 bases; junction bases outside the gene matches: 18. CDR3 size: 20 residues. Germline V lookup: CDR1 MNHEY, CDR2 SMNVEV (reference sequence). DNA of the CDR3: TGTGCCAGCACCAAACCGACTAGCGGGGGGATCGGTGTGACCACCGGGGAGCTGTTTTTT. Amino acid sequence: CASTKPTSGGIGVTTGELFF.

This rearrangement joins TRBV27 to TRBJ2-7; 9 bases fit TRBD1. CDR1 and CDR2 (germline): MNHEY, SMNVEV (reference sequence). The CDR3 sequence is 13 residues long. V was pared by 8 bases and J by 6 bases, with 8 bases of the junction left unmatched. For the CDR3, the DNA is TGTGCCAGCGCCGACAGGGGGGTATTCGAGCAGTACTTC. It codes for CASADRGVFEQYF.

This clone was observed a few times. The chain's CDR3 is CSVEGGRAYNEQFF. CDR3 nucleotide sequence: TGCAGCGTTGAGGGCGGGAGGGCTTACAATGAGCAGTTCTTC. The V and J genes are TRBV29-1 and TRBJ2-1, with 9 nucleotides matching TRBD2. CDR1 is SQVTM and CDR2 is ANQGSEA in the germline V gene. This CDR3 has 14 amino acids. V lost 3 bases to trimming and J lost 4 bases; unmatched junction nucleotides: 4.

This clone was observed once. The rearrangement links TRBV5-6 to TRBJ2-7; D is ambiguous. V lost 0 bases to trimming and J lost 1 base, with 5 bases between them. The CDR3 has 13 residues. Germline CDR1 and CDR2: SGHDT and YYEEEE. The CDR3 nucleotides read TGTGCCAGCAGCTTGGTCCCTTCCTACGAGCAGTACTTC. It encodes CASSLVPSYEQYF.

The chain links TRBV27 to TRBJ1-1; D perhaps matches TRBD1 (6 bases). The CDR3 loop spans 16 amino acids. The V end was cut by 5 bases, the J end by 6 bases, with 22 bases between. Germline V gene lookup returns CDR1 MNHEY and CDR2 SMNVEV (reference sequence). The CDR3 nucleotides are TGTGCCAGCAGTGAATTGGGGCAGGGGACGGGCCCTGAAGCTTTCTTT. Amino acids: CASSELGQGTGPEAFF.